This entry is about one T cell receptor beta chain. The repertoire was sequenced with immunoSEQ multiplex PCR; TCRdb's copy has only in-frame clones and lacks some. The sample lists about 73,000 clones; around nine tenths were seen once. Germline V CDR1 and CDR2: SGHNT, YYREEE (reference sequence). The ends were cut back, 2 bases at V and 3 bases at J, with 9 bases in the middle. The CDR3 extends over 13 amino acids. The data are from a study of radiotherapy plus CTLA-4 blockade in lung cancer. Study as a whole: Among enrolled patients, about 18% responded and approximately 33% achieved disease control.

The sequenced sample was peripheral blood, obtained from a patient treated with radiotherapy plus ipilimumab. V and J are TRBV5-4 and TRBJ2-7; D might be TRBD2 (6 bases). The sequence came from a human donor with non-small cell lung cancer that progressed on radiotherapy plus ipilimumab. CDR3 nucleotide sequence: TGTGCCAGCAGCTTTGGCGGGAACTACGAGCAGTACTTC. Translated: CASSFGGNYEQYF.